This is a list of T cell receptor beta chains from one sample in a study of Ad26.COV2.S vaccination and SARS-CoV-2 variants. Sequenced by immunoSEQ multiplex PCR; TCRdb stores in-frame clones only, minus some. The table shows about 250,000 clones, with more than 70% occurring only once. Specimen: peripheral blood, collected in a trial of Ad26.COV2.S vaccine versus placebo. These TCRs come from a person between 18 and 65 years old who received the Ad26.COV2.S COVID-19 vaccine or a placebo. Each CDR3 is given with its conserved first and last residue. Each record gives: V gene, J gene, CDR3 protein.

TRBV5-4	TRBJ2-3	CASSFYLGGSDTQYF
TRBV13	TRBJ1-2	CASSLGAGGDGYTF
TRBV13	TRBJ1-1	CASSEGNMNTEAFF
TRBV6-5	TRBJ1-3	CASREGGNTIYF
TRBV6-1	TRBJ2-1	CASSERGSGEGEQFF
TRBV7-2	TRBJ2-5	CASSLFAGSGLETQYF
TRBV18	TRBJ2-1	CASSPLASVWGEQFF
TRBV14	TRBJ2-1	CASSHPLSSYNEQFF
TRBV13	TRBJ2-5	CASSMGQGLETQYF
TRBV7-3	TRBJ1-2	CASSPGQGFGYGYTF
TRBV2	TRBJ2-3	CASDKRRTDTQYF
TRBV24-1	TRBJ1-1	CATSDVQGKRRNTEAFF
TRBV6-2/TRBV6-3	TRBJ1-5	CASSPPTEGQPQHF
TRBV10-2	TRBJ1-1	CASNGPQGAFF
TRBV2	TRBJ1-1	CASIEDRETEAFF
TRBV7-9	TRBJ1-1	CASSFPPGLMNTEAFF
TRBV2	TRBJ1-3	CASRGEAGNTIYF
TRBV6-5	TRBJ2-1	CASTPGFRSYNEQFF
TRBV7-2	TRBJ2-3	CASRGLAGARDTQYF
TRBV9	TRBJ2-3	CASSLGTSSTDTQYF